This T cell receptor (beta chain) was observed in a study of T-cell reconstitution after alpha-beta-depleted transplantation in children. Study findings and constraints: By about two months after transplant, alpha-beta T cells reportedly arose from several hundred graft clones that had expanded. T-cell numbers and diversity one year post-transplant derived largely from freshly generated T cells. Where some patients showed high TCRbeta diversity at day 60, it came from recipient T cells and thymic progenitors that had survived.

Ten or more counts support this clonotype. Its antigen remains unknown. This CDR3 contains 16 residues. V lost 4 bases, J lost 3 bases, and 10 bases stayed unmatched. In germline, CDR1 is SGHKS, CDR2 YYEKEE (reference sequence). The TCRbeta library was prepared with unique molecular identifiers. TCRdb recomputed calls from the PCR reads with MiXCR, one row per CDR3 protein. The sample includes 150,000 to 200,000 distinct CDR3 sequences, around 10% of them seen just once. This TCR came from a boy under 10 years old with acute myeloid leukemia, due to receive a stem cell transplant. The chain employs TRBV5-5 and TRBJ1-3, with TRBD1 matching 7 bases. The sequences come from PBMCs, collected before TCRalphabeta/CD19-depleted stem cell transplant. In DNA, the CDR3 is TGTGCCAGCAGCCACTACCCGACAGGGATTGGAAACACCATATATTTT. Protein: CASSHYPTGIGNTIYF.